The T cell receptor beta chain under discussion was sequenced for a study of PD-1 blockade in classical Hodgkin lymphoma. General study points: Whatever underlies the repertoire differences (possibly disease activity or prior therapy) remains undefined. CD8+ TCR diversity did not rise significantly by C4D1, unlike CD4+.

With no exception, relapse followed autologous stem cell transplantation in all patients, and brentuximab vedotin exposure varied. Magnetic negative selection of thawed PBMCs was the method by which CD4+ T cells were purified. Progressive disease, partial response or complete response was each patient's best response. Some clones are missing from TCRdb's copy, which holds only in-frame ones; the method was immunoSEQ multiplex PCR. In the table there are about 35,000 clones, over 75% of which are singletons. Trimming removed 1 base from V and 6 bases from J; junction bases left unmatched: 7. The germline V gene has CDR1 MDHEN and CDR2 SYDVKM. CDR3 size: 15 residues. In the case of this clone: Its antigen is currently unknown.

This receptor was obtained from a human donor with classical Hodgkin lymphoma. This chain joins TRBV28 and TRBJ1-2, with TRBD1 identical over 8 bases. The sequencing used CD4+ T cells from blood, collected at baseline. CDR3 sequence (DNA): TGTGCCAGCAGTTTATCCAGGGGGCGACGGGATGGCTACACCTTC. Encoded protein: CASSLSRGRRDGYTF.